These T cell receptor beta chains were read from a single sample in a study of T cells in Graves' hyperthyroidism and ophthalmopathy. Via MiXCR, TCRdb re-called the multiplex PCR reads, giving one row per CDR3 protein. The table lists roughly 420,000 distinct CDR3 sequences, about 13% of them singletons, with about 4.9% in the top ten. Source material: blood. The receptors originated from a woman aged 18-29 years with Graves' hyperthyroidism. CDR3s include the opening cysteine and the closing phenylalanine or tryptophan. The D gene is left open where the match is weak. A row's size may be missing; if present it is once, few, many or a size class.

size: NA
V: TRBV28
D: TRBD2
J: TRBJ2-1
CDR3: CASRRTSGRKQFF
DNA: TGTGCCAGCAGACGGACTAGCGGGAGGAAGCAGTTCTTC

size: many
V: TRBV12-3/TRBV12-4
D: TRBD1
J: TRBJ2-5
CDR3: CASSPHSLTGTKTQYF
DNA: TGTGCCAGCAGTCCCCATTCCCTGACAGGGACGAAGACCCAGTACTTC

size: many
V: TRBV28
D: NA
J: TRBJ1-2
CDR3: CASTLTANYGYTF
DNA: TGTGCCAGCACCCTGACAGCTAACTATGGCTACACCTTC

size: NA
V: TRBV27
D: NA
J: TRBJ2-3
CDR3: CASSSPGSYTDTQYF
DNA: TGTGCCAGCAGTTCCCCGGGTTCTTACACAGATACGCAGTATTTT

size: NA
V: TRBV28
D: TRBD1
J: TRBJ2-7
CDR3: CAGAHRGYSYEQYF
DNA: TGTGCCGGCGCGCACAGGGGATACTCCTACGAGCAGTACTTC

size: many
V: TRBV6-2/TRBV6-3
D: TRBD2
J: TRBJ2-7
CDR3: CASSYLWSGRGNEQYF
DNA: TGTGCCAGCAGTTACCTCTGGAGCGGGAGAGGCAACGAGCAGTACTTC

size: many
V: TRBV20-1
D: TRBD2
J: TRBJ2-1
CDR3: CSARAAVTSGSGEQFF
DNA: TGCAGTGCTAGAGCGGCTGTGACTAGCGGGAGTGGTGAGCAGTTCTTC

size: many
V: TRBV2
D: TRBD2
J: TRBJ2-3
CDR3: CASSVPSGRTDTQYF
DNA: TGTGCCAGCAGTGTGCCTAGCGGGAGGACAGATACGCAGTATTTT

size: NA
V: TRBV27
D: NA
J: TRBJ1-4
CDR3: CASSLPSEKLFF
DNA: TGTGCCAGCAGTTTACCTTCTGAAAAACTGTTTTTT

size: many
V: TRBV18
D: NA
J: TRBJ1-1
CDR3: CASSSLPHAEAFF
DNA: TGTGCCAGCTCATCCCTTCCTCACGCTGAAGCTTTCTTT

size: NA
V: TRBV27
D: NA
J: TRBJ1-4
CDR3: CASSLTGFRNEKLFF
DNA: TGTGCCAGCAGTCTCACAGGTTTTCGGAATGAAAAACTGTTTTTT

size: few
V: TRBV19
D: TRBD2
J: TRBJ2-1
CDR3: CASSMEGGRTNEQFF
DNA: TGTGCCAGTAGTATGGAGGGCGGGAGAACCAATGAGCAGTTCTTC

size: many
V: TRBV30
D: TRBD2
J: TRBJ2-7
CDR3: CAWSVTSAYSYEQYF
DNA: TGTGCCTGGAGTGTAACTAGCGCCTACTCCTACGAGCAGTACTTC

size: NA
V: TRBV28
D: NA
J: TRBJ1-1
CDR3: CANSLIRTEAFF
DNA: TGTGCCAACAGTTTAATAAGGACTGAAGCTTTCTTT

size: NA
V: TRBV15
D: TRBD1
J: TRBJ2-7
CDR3: CATSRGLRTGAYEQYF
DNA: TGTGCCACCAGCAGAGGGTTAAGGACAGGGGCCTACGAGCAGTACTTC

size: NA
V: TRBV29-1
D: TRBD1
J: TRBJ1-2
CDR3: CSVVLEQGARIRYGYTF
DNA: TGCAGCGTTGTCCTCGAACAGGGGGCGCGTATTCGCTATGGCTACACCTTC

size: few
V: TRBV29-1
D: NA
J: TRBJ1-2
CDR3: CSVVMDANYGYTF
DNA: TGCAGCGTTGTTATGGACGCTAACTATGGCTACACCTTC

size: many
V: TRBV5-1
D: NA
J: TRBJ2-7
CDR3: CASSQDYTYEQYF
DNA: TGCGCCAGCAGCCAAGACTATACCTACGAGCAGTACTTC

size: few
V: TRBV24-1
D: NA
J: TRBJ1-2
CDR3: CATSDLTVNVGYTF
DNA: TGTGCCACCAGTGACTTGACAGTCAATGTTGGCTACACCTTC

size: NA
V: TRBV5-1
D: NA
J: TRBJ1-1
CDR3: CASSFRDGEAFF
DNA: TGCGCCAGCAGCTTCCGGGACGGAGAAGCTTTCTTT

size: NA
V: TRBV9
D: TRBD2
J: TRBJ2-2
CDR3: CASSINLAGGRSGELFF
DNA: TGTGCCAGCAGCATCAACTTAGCGGGAGGGAGGTCCGGGGAGCTGTTTTTT

size: many
V: TRBV28
D: TRBD1
J: TRBJ2-1
CDR3: CASSRTGDRDEQFF
DNA: TGTGCCAGCAGCAGGACAGGGGATCGGGATGAGCAGTTCTTC

size: many
V: TRBV25-1
D: NA
J: TRBJ1-3
CDR3: CASSPGHSGNTIYF
DNA: TGTGCCAGCAGTCCGGGACATTCTGGAAACACCATATATTTT

size: NA
V: TRBV6-1
D: NA
J: TRBJ2-7
CDR3: CASSSTSEQYF
DNA: TGTGCCAGCAGCTCGACTAGCGAGCAGTACTTC

size: many
V: TRBV4-1
D: NA
J: TRBJ1-5
CDR3: CASSSKDQGLGNQPQHF
DNA: TGCGCCAGCAGCTCCAAAGACCAGGGTCTGGGCAATCAGCCCCAGCATTTT

size: many
V: TRBV7-2
D: TRBD2
J: TRBJ2-7
CDR3: CASSLVASGSYEQYF
DNA: TGTGCCAGCAGCTTAGTTGCTAGCGGCTCCTACGAGCAGTACTTC

size: few
V: TRBV7-9
D: TRBD1
J: TRBJ1-3
CDR3: CASSTDRDSGNTIYF
DNA: TGTGCCAGCAGCACAGACAGGGACTCTGGAAACACCATATATTTT

size: many
V: TRBV12-3/TRBV12-4
D: TRBD2
J: TRBJ2-1
CDR3: CASSLGRGGYNEQFF
DNA: TGTGCCAGCAGTTTAGGTCGGGGGGGCTACAATGAGCAGTTCTTC

size: many
V: TRBV6-5
D: NA
J: TRBJ2-5
CDR3: CASSYSGIPGGETQYF
DNA: TGTGCCAGCAGTTACTCCGGCATACCAGGCGGAGAGACCCAGTACTTC

size: few
V: TRBV5-1
D: NA
J: TRBJ2-2
CDR3: CASSSQGTTGELFF
DNA: TGCGCCAGCAGCTCTCAGGGTACCACCGGGGAGCTGTTTTTT

size: many
V: TRBV6-2/TRBV6-3
D: NA
J: TRBJ1-1
CDR3: CASSFRTENTEAFF
DNA: TGTGCCAGCAGTTTCCGGACGGAAAACACTGAAGCTTTCTTT

size: many
V: TRBV27
D: TRBD1
J: TRBJ2-7
CDR3: CAMFPGGSDYYEQYF
DNA: TGTGCCATGTTTCCAGGGGGCTCTGACTACTACGAGCAGTACTTC

size: many
V: TRBV20-1
D: NA
J: TRBJ1-2
CDR3: CSARDPRALDYGYTF
DNA: TGCAGTGCTAGAGATCCCCGGGCTTTGGACTATGGCTACACCTTC

size: many
V: TRBV7-9
D: TRBD2
J: TRBJ2-7
CDR3: CASSLAGGAYEQYF
DNA: TGTGCCAGCAGCTTAGCGGGAGGGGCCTACGAGCAGTACTTC

size: few
V: TRBV19
D: TRBD1
J: TRBJ2-1
CDR3: CASSIGQGAYNEQFF
DNA: TGTGCCAGTAGTATTGGACAGGGGGCTTACAATGAGCAGTTCTTC

size: NA
V: TRBV3-1
D: NA
J: TRBJ2-6
CDR3: CASSQVRTAGANVLTF
DNA: TGTGCCAGCAGCCAAGTAAGGACAGCTGGGGCCAACGTCCTGACTTTC

size: NA
V: TRBV6-1
D: NA
J: TRBJ1-5
CDR3: CASRRRTDRNSNQPQHF
DNA: TGTGCCAGCAGGAGACGGACAGACCGGAATAGCAATCAGCCCCAGCATTTT

size: many
V: TRBV7-8
D: NA
J: TRBJ1-1
CDR3: CASSLGLSNTEAFF
DNA: TGTGCCAGCAGCTTGGGACTATCAAACACTGAAGCTTTCTTT

size: many
V: TRBV11-1
D: NA
J: TRBJ2-1
CDR3: CASSSTISSYNEQFF
DNA: TGTGCCAGCAGCTCAACCATTAGCTCCTACAATGAGCAGTTCTTC

size: NA
V: TRBV19
D: TRBD2
J: TRBJ2-1
CDR3: CASSSGLAVNNEQFF
DNA: TGTGCCAGTAGTTCCGGACTAGCGGTTAACAATGAGCAGTTCTTC

size: NA
V: TRBV5-1
D: TRBD1
J: TRBJ2-4
CDR3: CASSLAASGGRNIQYF
DNA: TGCGCCAGCAGCTTGGCCGCGTCAGGGGGCAGAAACATTCAGTACTTC

size: many
V: TRBV28
D: NA
J: TRBJ2-7
CDR3: CASSLYVGGLSYEQYF
DNA: TGTGCCAGCAGTTTATATGTCGGGGGCCTCTCCTACGAGCAGTACTTC

size: many
V: TRBV30
D: NA
J: TRBJ1-1
CDR3: CAWSIGPGTEAFF
DNA: TGTGCCTGGAGTATAGGGCCTGGGACTGAAGCTTTCTTT